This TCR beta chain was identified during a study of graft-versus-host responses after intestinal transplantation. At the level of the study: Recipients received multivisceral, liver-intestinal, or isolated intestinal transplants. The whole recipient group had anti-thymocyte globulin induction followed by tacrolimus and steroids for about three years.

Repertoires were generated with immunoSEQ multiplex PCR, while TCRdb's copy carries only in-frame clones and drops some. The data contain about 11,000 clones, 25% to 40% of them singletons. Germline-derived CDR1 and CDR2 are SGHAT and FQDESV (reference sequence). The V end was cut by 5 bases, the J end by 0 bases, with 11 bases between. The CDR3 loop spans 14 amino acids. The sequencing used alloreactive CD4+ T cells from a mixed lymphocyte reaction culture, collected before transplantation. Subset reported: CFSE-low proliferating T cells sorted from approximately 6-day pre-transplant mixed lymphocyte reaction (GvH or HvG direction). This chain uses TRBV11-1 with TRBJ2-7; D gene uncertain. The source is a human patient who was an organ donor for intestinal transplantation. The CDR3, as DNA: TGTGCCAGCAGCCTCCGTTCGAGCTCCTACGAGCAGTACTTC. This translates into CASSLRSSSYEQYF.